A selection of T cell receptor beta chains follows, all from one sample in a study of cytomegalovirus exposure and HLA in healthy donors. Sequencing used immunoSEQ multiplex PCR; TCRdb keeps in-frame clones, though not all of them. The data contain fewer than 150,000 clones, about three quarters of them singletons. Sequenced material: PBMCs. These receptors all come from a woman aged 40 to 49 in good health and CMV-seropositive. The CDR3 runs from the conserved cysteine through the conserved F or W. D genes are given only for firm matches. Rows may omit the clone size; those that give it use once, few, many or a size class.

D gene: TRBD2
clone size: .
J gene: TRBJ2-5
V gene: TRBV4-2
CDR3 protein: CASSPTSGGGETQYF
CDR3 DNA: TGTGCCAGCAGCCCGACTAGCGGGGGTGGTGAGACCCAGTACTTC

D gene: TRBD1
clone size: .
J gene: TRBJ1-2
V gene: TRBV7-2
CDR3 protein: CASTQGGRNYGYTF
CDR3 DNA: TGTGCCAGCACCCAGGGGGGCAGAAATTATGGCTACACCTTC

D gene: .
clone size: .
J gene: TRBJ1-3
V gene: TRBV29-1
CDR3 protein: CSVIPIRGGDSGNTIYF
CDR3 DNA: TGCAGCGTTATCCCGATTCGCGGGGGGGACTCTGGAAACACCATATATTTT

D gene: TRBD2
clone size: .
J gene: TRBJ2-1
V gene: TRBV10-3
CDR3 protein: CAISDGAGIEQFF
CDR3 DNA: TGTGCCATCAGTGATGGAGCGGGGATTGAGCAGTTCTTC

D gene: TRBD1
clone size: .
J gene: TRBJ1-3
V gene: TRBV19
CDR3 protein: CASSTRQGHTIYF
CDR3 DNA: TGTGCCAGTAGTACCCGACAGGGCCACACCATATATTTT

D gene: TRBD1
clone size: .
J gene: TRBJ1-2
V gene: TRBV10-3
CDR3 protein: CAISRDRGRNGYTF
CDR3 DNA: TGTGCCATCAGTAGGGACAGGGGGCGGAATGGCTACACCTTC

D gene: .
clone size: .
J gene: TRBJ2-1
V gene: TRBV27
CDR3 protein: CASSGSYNEQFF
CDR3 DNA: TGTGCCAGCAGTGGCAGTTACAATGAGCAGTTCTTC

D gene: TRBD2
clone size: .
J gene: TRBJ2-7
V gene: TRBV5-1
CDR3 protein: CASSPWTSGGFYEQYF
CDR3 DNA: TGCGCCAGCAGCCCCTGGACTAGCGGGGGATTTTACGAGCAGTACTTC

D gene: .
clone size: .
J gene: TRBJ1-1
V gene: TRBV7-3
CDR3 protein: CASSQGQNTEAFF
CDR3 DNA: TGTGCCAGCAGCCAGGGGCAAAACACTGAAGCTTTCTTT

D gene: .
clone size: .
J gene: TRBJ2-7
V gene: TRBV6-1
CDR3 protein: CATSSGRGAYEQYF
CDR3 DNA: TGTGCCACCTCAAGTGGCAGGGGGGCCTACGAGCAGTACTTC

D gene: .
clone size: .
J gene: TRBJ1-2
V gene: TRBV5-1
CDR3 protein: CASSFGWAQGYTF
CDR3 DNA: TGCGCCAGCAGCTTCGGCTGGGCGCAGGGCTACACCTTC

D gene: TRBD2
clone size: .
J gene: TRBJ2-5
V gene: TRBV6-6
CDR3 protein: CASSELAGGQETQYF
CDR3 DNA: TGTGCCAGCAGTGAGCTAGCGGGGGGTCAAGAGACCCAGTACTTC

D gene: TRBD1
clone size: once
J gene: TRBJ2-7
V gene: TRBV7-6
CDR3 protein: CASSLYPGQGASEQYF
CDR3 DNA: TGTGCCAGCAGCTTATATCCGGGACAGGGGGCTTCCGAGCAGTACTTC

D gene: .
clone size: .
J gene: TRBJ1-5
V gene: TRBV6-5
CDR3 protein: CASSPDGGSNQPQHF
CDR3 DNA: TGTGCCAGCAGCCCAGACGGGGGGAGCAATCAGCCCCAGCATTTT

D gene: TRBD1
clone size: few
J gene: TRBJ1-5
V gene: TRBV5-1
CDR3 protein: CASSFGTGGSQPQHF
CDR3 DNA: TGCGCCAGCAGCTTTGGGACAGGGGGGAGTCAGCCCCAGCATTTT

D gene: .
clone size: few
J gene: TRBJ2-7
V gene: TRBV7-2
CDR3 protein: CASSLREGEQYF
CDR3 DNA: TGTGCCAGCAGCCTGCGTGAGGGCGAGCAGTACTTC

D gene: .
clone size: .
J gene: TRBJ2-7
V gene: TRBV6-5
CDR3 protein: CASSYGGASAYEQYF
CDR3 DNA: TGTGCCAGCAGTTACGGAGGGGCCTCGGCCTACGAGCAGTACTTC

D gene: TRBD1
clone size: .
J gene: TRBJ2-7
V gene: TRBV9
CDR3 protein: CASSGQGYEQYF
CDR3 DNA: TGTGCCAGCAGCGGACAGGGCTACGAGCAGTACTTC

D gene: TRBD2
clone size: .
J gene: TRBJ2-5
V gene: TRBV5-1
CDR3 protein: CASRKAGGGGETQYF
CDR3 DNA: TGCGCCAGCAGGAAAGCGGGGGGCGGGGGAGAGACCCAGTACTTC

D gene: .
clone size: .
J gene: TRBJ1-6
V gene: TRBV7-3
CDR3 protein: CASSSREGSPLHF
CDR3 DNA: TGTGCCAGCAGCTCCCGGGAGGGCTCACCCCTCCACTTT

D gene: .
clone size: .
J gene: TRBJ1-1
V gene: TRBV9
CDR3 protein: CASTPTRGGRSEAFF
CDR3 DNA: TGTGCCAGCACTCCAACTCGGGGAGGCCGCTCTGAAGCTTTCTTT

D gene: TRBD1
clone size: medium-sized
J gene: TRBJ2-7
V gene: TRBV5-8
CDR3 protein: CASSLAYEDRGSYEQYF
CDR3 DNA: TGTGCCAGCAGCTTGGCCTACGAGGACAGGGGATCCTACGAGCAGTACTTC

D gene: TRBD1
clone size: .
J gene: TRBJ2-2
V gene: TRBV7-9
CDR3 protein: CASSRQGADTGELFF
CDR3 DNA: TGTGCCAGCAGCCGACAGGGGGCGGACACCGGGGAGCTGTTTTTT

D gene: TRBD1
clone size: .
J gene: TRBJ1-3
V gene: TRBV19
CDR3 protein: CATRGESGNTIYF
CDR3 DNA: TGTGCCACCAGGGGGGAATCTGGAAACACCATATATTTT

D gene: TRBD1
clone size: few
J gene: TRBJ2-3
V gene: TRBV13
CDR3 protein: CASGTGTGGDTQYF
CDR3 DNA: TGTGCCAGCGGAACCGGGACAGGGGGAGATACGCAGTATTTT

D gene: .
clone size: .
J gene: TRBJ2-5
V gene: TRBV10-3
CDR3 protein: CAISESPSAQETQYF
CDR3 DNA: TGTGCCATCAGTGAGTCCCCTAGCGCTCAAGAGACCCAGTACTTC

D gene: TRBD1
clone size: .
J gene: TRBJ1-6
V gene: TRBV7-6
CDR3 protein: CASSGTGERSPLHF
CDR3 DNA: TGTGCCAGCAGCGGAACAGGGGAAAGGTCACCCCTCCACTTT

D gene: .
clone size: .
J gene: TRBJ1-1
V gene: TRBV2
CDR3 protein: CASSGWATGLTEAFF
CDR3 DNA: TGTGCCAGCAGTGGATGGGCCACAGGGCTCACTGAAGCTTTCTTT

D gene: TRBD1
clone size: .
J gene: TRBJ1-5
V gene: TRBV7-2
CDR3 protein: CASSQQGYQPQHF
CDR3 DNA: TGTGCCAGCAGCCAACAGGGGTATCAGCCCCAGCATTTT

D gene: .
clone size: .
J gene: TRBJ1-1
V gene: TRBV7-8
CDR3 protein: CASSANLWTEAFF
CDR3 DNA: TGTGCCAGCAGCGCGAATTTGTGGACTGAAGCTTTCTTT

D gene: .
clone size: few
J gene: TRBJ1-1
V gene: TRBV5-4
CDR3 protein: CASSWVGEGTEAFF
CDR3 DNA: TGTGCCAGCAGCTGGGTAGGGGAAGGCACTGAAGCTTTCTTT

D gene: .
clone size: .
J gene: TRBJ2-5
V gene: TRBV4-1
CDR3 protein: CASSQPQGLARQTQYF
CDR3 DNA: TGCGCCAGCAGCCAACCCCAGGGGCTTGCCAGGCAGACCCAGTACTTC

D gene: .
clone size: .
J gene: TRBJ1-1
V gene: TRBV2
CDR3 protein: CASSLQGGGTEAFF
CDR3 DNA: TGTGCCAGCAGCCTACAGGGAGGGGGCACTGAAGCTTTCTTT

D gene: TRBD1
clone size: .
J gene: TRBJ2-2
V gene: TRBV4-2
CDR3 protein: CASSQTGSQVDTGELFF
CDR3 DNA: TGTGCCAGCAGCCAGACAGGGAGTCAAGTAGACACCGGGGAGCTGTTTTTT